This T cell receptor (beta chain) was retrieved from a study of blood T cell repertoires in COVID-19. The method was immunoSEQ multiplex PCR; TCRdb's version includes in-frame clones alone and lacks a portion of them. The data show 45,000 or so clones, more than 70% seen once. The CDR3 is 15 residues long. Trimming shortened V by 3 bases and J by 7 bases, and 16 bases separated the two germline ends. Germline loops: CDR1 SEHNR, CDR2 FQNEAQ (reference sequence). The chain joins TRBV7-9 to TRBJ2-1, with a weak D call TRBD2 (6 bases). The clonotype originates from a human donor in a cohort sampled during active COVID-19. Source material: peripheral blood. This chain's CDR3 is CASSFGTPGPNEQFF. Written as DNA, the CDR3 is TGTGCCAGCAGCTTTGGGACTCCGGGCCCTAATGAGCAGTTCTTC.